This T cell receptor beta chain was observed in a study of CD8+CD57+ T cells in acquired aplastic anemia. The germline V gene has CDR1 LNHDA and CDR2 SQIVND (reference sequence). The ends were cut back, 7 bases at V and 7 bases at J, with 14 bases in the middle. CDR3 size: 14 residues. Template material for TCR beta VDJ and CDR3 profiling consisted of genomic DNA. MiXCR, applied by TCRdb to the reads, yields one record per CDR3 protein. The data contain around 120,000 distinct CDR3 sequences, about two fifths of them singletons. An expansion of CD8+CD57+ cells by flow cytometry had been shown in patients chosen for sequencing. This clonotype was detected many times. Its antigen remains unidentified. The study's findings and limits: Patients and controls had in common 25 to 35 CD8+ CDR3 sequences.

This chain joins TRBV19 and TRBJ1-6; a weak D match, TRBD1 (5 bases). The clonotype was recovered from a human donor with aplastic anemia. The sequenced sample consisted of sorted CD4+, CD8+, or CD8+CD57+ T cells (not recorded which) from PBMCs. The CDR3 sequence: CASTRGNQNSPLHF. For the CDR3, the DNA is TGTGCCAGTACTCGGGGGAACCAGAATTCACCCCTCCACTTT.